A single sample gave rise to the 17 T cell receptor beta chains below, sequenced in a study of blood T cell repertoires in COVID-19. This table comes from immunoSEQ multiplex PCR, and its TCRdb copy is limited to in-frame clones, with some not included. The data show more than 40,000 clones, more than 75% seen once. The sample was peripheral blood. The receptors shown here come from a man in his sixties with active or convalescent COVID-19.

This clone was seen only once. The chain couples TRBV20-1 to TRBJ1-1; maybe TRBD1 (6 bases). CDR1 is DFQATT, CDR2 SNEGSKA, per germline (reference sequence). CDR3 length: 11 residues. Deletions cut 6 bases from V and 1 base from J, with 6 bases between. The CDR3, as DNA: TGCAGTGCCAGGGGGAACACTGAAGCTTTCTTT. This translates into CSARGNTEAFF.

This clone was seen once. The rearrangement links TRBV7-2 to TRBJ2-7, with 8 bases fitting TRBD2. There are 15 residues in the CDR3. Germline CDR1 reads SGHTA; CDR2 reads FQGNSA. The V segment lost 5 bases and the J segment 6 bases; nucleotides outside the gene matches: 12. The DNA for the CDR3 is TGTGCCAGCAGCACCCCGGGGGGGCTCCCGCTCGAGCAGTACTTC. It encodes CASSTPGGLPLEQYF.

The chain uses TRBV30 and TRBJ1-1, with 8 bases fitting TRBD1. The CDR3 contains 14 residues. Trimming cost V 5 bases and J 0 bases; bases outside gene matches: 5. Germline lookup yields CDR1 GTSNPN and CDR2 SVGIG (reference sequence). The CDR3: CAWGTGLVNTEAFF. The CDR3 region has the DNA TGTGCCTGGGGGACAGGCTTAGTGAACACTGAAGCTTTCTTT.

The V and J genes are TRBV12-5 and TRBJ1-2; TRBD1 is a possible D gene (6 bases). V lost 2 bases and J 8 bases, leaving 15 bases between the germline ends. The germline gives CDR1 LGHNT, CDR2 FRNRAP. The CDR3 contains 14 residues. CDR3 bases: TGTGCTAGTGGTTTGCAGGACAGCCCGCGGGGCTACACCTTC. Translating it yields CASGLQDSPRGYTF. Using reference TRBV12-5 and TRBJ1-2 for the parts outside the CDR3, the full variable domain is DARVTQTPRHKVTEMGQEVTMRCQPILGHNTVFWYRQTMMQGLELLAYFRNRAPLDDSGMPKDRFSAEMPDATLATLKIQPSEPRDSAVYFCASGLQDSPRGYTFGSGTRLTVV.

This chain links TRBV2 with TRBJ2-5, with 8 bases fitting TRBD2. Germline V gene lookup returns CDR1 SNHLY and CDR2 FYNNEI. J was trimmed by 5 bases and V by 5 bases; bases with no gene match: 10. There are 15 residues in the CDR3. In DNA, the CDR3 is TGTGCCAGCAGTTCGAACAGCGGGGGAGGGGAGACCCAGTACTTC. It translates to CASSSNSGGGETQYF.

The V gene is TRBV5-1, the J gene TRBJ1-2, with 10 bases identical to TRBD1. The V gene's germline CDR1 is SGHRS and CDR2 YFSETQ. CDR3 length: 15 amino acids. Trimming removed 4 bases from V and 5 bases from J; junction bases left unmatched: 8. The CDR3 loop is CASSPPGQGFYGYTF. For the CDR3, the DNA is TGCGCCAGCAGCCCCCCGGGACAGGGGTTTTATGGCTACACCTTC.

This clone was recorded once. This sequence joins TRBV7-2 and TRBJ2-7, with D unresolved. The CDR3 is 16 amino acids. V lost 5 bases and J 0 bases, leaving 17 bases between the germline ends. The germline V gene has CDR1 SGHTA and CDR2 FQGNSA. The CDR3 DNA sequence: TGTGCCAGCAGCCGTAGTGTGGCAGGAAGCTCCTACGAGCAGTACTTC. Its translation: CASSRSVAGSSYEQYF.

The chain is built from TRBV30 and TRBJ1-4; D perhaps matches TRBD1 (6 bases). This CDR3 is 17 amino acids long. Germline assignment: CDR1 GTSNPN and CDR2 SVGIG (reference sequence). V dropped 3 bases and J dropped 0 bases, with 17 bases sitting between them. CDR3 sequence reads: CAWSVFGGETTNEKLFF. In nucleotides, the CDR3 is TGTGCCTGGAGCGTATTTGGGGGCGAAACAACTAATGAAAAACTGTTTTTT. Variable domain in full (rest from reference TRBV30 and TRBJ1-4): SQTIHQWPATLVQPVGSPLSLECTVEGTSNPNLYWYRQAAGRGLQLLFYSVGIGQISSEVPQNLSASRPQDRQFILSSKKLLLSDSGFYLCAWSVFGGETTNEKLFFGSGTQLSVL.

The chain couples TRBV5-5 to TRBJ2-7, with D perhaps TRBD2 (7 bases). V was trimmed by 6 bases and J by 3 bases, leaving 16 bases between them. The CDR3 length is 14 residues. Germline V gene lookup returns CDR1 SGHKS and CDR2 YYEKEE (reference sequence). The CDR3 DNA reads TGTGCCAGCACCAAGGGGGGAGGGGGCTACGAGCAGTACTTC. It is translated as CASTKGGGGYEQYF.

The rearrangement links TRBV30 to TRBJ1-6, with D perhaps TRBD1 (6 bases). This CDR3 spans 15 amino acids. Germline lookup yields CDR1 GTSNPN and CDR2 SVGIG (reference sequence). The ends were cut back, 2 bases at V and 7 bases at J, with 15 bases in the middle. CDR3 nucleotides: TGTGCCTGGAGTTCGTTGGGGCAGGGGAATTCACCCCTCCACTTT. The encoded protein is CAWSSLGQGNSPLHF. Full variable domain (rest looked up from reference TRBV30 and TRBJ1-6): SQTIHQWPATLVQPVGSPLSLECTVEGTSNPNLYWYRQAAGRGLQLLFYSVGIGQISSEVPQNLSASRPQDRQFILSSKKLLLSDSGFYLCAWSSLGQGNSPLHFGNGTRLTVT.

The rearrangement uses TRBV6-6 and TRBJ2-2; 8 bases line up with TRBD1. Trimming cost V 5 bases and J 6 bases; bases outside gene matches: 11. Germline V gene data show CDR1 as MNHNY and CDR2 as SVGAGI (reference sequence). The CDR3 is made up of 16 amino acids. The CDR3, as DNA: TGTGCCAGCAGTCACGCACATTCGGACAGGGCCGGGGAGCTGTTTTTT. It codes for CASSHAHSDRAGELFF.

This chain joins TRBV11-1 and TRBJ1-1; the match to TRBD1 covers 9 bases. The CDR3 contains 17 residues. Germline V gene sequence: CDR1 SGHAT, CDR2 FQDESV (reference sequence). Trimming cost V 0 bases and J 0 bases; bases outside gene matches: 5. The CDR3 reads CASSLAPGQGLNTEAFF. In nucleotides, the CDR3 is TGTGCCAGCAGCTTAGCTCCGGGACAGGGTCTGAACACTGAAGCTTTCTTT.

The CDR3 DNA follows: TGTGCCAGCGGCAGGAACACTGAAGCTTTCTTT. It yields the protein CASGRNTEAFF. V is TRBV2 and J is TRBJ1-1, with D hard to call. The V and J ends lost 8 bases and 1 base respectively, with 5 bases between them. Germline V CDR1 and CDR2: SNHLY, FYNNEI. The CDR3 spans 11 residues.

This chain connects TRBV5-1 to TRBJ1-4; D possibly corresponds to TRBD1 (5 bases). Germline loops: CDR1 SGHRS, CDR2 YFSETQ. Between the trimmed V and J ends, which lost 2 bases and 7 bases, there was a span of 12 bases. This CDR3 has 14 amino acids. Written as DNA, the CDR3 is TGCGCCAGCAGCTTTCAGGGTACCGGTGAAAAACTGTTTTTT. Residues: CASSFQGTGEKLFF.

In this sample, this clone turned up a few times. V and J are TRBV14 and TRBJ1-2; D remains ambiguous. CDR3 length: 16 residues. Germline lookup yields CDR1 SGHDN and CDR2 FVKESK. With 1 base removed from V and 4 bases from J, the gap between germline ends came to 16 bases. This CDR3 is CASSQGEFLQAYGYTF. The CDR3 DNA sequence: TGTGCCAGCAGCCAAGGTGAATTTTTGCAGGCCTATGGCTACACCTTC.

The rearrangement uses TRBV5-6 and TRBJ1-6, with D possibly TRBD1 on 6 matching bases. V lost 4 bases and J 4 bases, leaving 9 bases between the germline ends. The germline V gene has CDR1 SGHDT and CDR2 YYEEEE. This CDR3 spans 14 amino acids. CDR3 residues: CASSSGQYNSPLHF. CDR3 bases: TGTGCCAGCAGCAGTGGACAGTATAATTCACCCCTCCACTTT.

The rearrangement joins TRBV18 to TRBJ1-2; D ambiguous. Germline V lookup: CDR1 KGHSH, CDR2 LQKENI. The V end lost 3 bases, the J end lost 4 bases, and 12 bases lay between the germline ends. CDR3 length: 14 residues. CDR3 sequence: CASSPSNEAYGYTF. The CDR3 DNA is TGTGCCAGCTCACCTTCAAACGAAGCCTATGGCTACACCTTC.